One and the same sample provided the 9 T cell receptor beta chains below, sequenced in a study of metastatic and nonmetastatic thyroid tumors. No patient received treatment before thyroid surgery. TCRdb reprocessed the PCR reads using MiXCR. Among around 40,000 clones listed, roughly 26% were seen once. Sequences were obtained from blood. The receptor source for this set is a female donor with papillary thyroid cancer or a benign thyroid nodule (not recorded which). Some clones in this sample may be carry-over from other donors' samples.

This clone was observed many times. This rearrangement joins TRBV20-1 to TRBJ2-1, with 8 positions matching TRBD1. Germline CDR1 and CDR2: DFQATT and SNEGSKA (reference sequence). The V and J ends lost 0 bases and 3 bases, in that order; junction bases with no gene match: 10. This CDR3 is built from 17 residues. The CDR3 sequence: CSARDQGRGLYYNEQFF. The CDR3 DNA reads TGCAGTGCTAGAGATCAGGGCAGGGGGCTCTACTACAATGAGCAGTTCTTC.

In regard to this clone: Possible read error: a much larger clone is one base away. The V call is TRBV11-2, the J call TRBJ2-5, with D possibly matching TRBD2 (5 bases). This CDR3 comprises 13 residues. CDR1 is SGHAT and CDR2 is FQNNGV in the germline V gene. Deletions cut 7 bases from V and 5 bases from J, with 14 bases between. The CDR3 region is CASISLGGETQYF. In nucleotides, the CDR3 is TGTGCCAGCATCTCACTAGGTGGGGAGACCCAGTACTTC.

The rearrangement links TRBV19 to TRBJ2-7; possibly TRBD2 for D (6 bases). Between the trimmed V and J ends, which lost 1 base and 4 bases, there was a span of 14 bases. This CDR3 spans 15 amino acids. From germline, CDR1 is LNHDA and CDR2 SQIVND (reference sequence). CDR3 DNA: TGTGCCAGTAGTATAGCCAGCTGGAGGGCTTACGAGCAGTACTTC. Translated: CASSIASWRAYEQYF. The full variable domain, rest sourced from reference TRBV19 and TRBJ2-7, is DGGITQSPKYLFRKEGQNVTLSCEQNLNHDAMYWYRQDPGQGLRLIYYSQIVNDFQKGDIAEGYSVSREKKESFPLTVTSAQKNPTAFYLCASSIASWRAYEQYFGPGTRLTVT.

V is TRBV7-3 and J is TRBJ1-2, with a tentative D call TRBD1 (6 bases). The CDR3 is made up of 16 amino acids. V dropped 4 bases and J dropped 7 bases, with 22 bases sitting between them. Germline-derived CDR1 and CDR2 are SGHTA and FQGTGA. CDR3 nucleotides: TGTGCCAGCAGCTCCCGGGGGGCCTCAGCTCAGGGTGGCTACACCTTC. It specifies CASSSRGASAQGGYTF.

With respect to this clone: A read error may account for a junction end that differs from germline. This chain connects TRBV28 to TRBJ1-1; D not resolved. This CDR3 is built from 11 residues. Germline CDR1 reads MDHEN; CDR2 reads SYDVKM. Written as DNA, the CDR3 is TGTGCCAGCAGTTTTGAGGGTATTACCCACTTT. Its protein is CASSFEGITHF.

The chain combines TRBV11-1 with TRBJ2-3; D ambiguous. The CDR3 extends over 13 amino acids. Trimming took off 3 bases at V and 4 bases at J, with 8 bases between the two ends. The germline gives CDR1 SGHAT, CDR2 FQDESV (reference sequence). The CDR3 loop is CASSLNYADTQYF. The CDR3 DNA reads TGTGCCAGCAGCTTGAACTATGCAGATACGCAGTATTTT.

This clone was counted a few times. V and J are TRBV27 and TRBJ1-5; D ambiguous. Germline V CDR1 and CDR2: MNHEY, SMNVEV (reference sequence). V lost 5 bases and J lost 6, with 11 bases in between. The CDR3 has 13 residues. Written as DNA, the CDR3 is TGTGCCAGCAGTATCCACGAGGGTCAGCCCCAGCATTTT. Its protein is CASSIHEGQPQHF.

Many counts were recorded for this clone. This chain connects TRBV6-1 to TRBJ1-5; 7 bases are shared with TRBD1. The junction had 6 bases not matched to a gene; V was cut back by 7 bases and J by 6 bases. The CDR3 consists of 13 residues. Per the germline V gene, CDR1 is MNHNS and CDR2 is SASEGT. The CDR3 DNA follows: TGTGCCAGCAACGAGAGGACAGGTCAGCCCCAGCATTTT. Its protein is CASNERTGQPQHF.

This clone was seen ten or more times. The V and J genes are TRBV11-2 and TRBJ2-3; 12 bases align to TRBD2. The CDR3 sequence is 16 residues long. Germline V lookup: CDR1 SGHAT, CDR2 FQNNGV. V lost 1 base and J lost 4; bases outside the gene matches: 3. The CDR3: CASSLVLAGGPDTQYF. The DNA of the CDR3 is TGTGCCAGCAGCTTAGTACTAGCGGGGGGCCCAGATACGCAGTATTTT.